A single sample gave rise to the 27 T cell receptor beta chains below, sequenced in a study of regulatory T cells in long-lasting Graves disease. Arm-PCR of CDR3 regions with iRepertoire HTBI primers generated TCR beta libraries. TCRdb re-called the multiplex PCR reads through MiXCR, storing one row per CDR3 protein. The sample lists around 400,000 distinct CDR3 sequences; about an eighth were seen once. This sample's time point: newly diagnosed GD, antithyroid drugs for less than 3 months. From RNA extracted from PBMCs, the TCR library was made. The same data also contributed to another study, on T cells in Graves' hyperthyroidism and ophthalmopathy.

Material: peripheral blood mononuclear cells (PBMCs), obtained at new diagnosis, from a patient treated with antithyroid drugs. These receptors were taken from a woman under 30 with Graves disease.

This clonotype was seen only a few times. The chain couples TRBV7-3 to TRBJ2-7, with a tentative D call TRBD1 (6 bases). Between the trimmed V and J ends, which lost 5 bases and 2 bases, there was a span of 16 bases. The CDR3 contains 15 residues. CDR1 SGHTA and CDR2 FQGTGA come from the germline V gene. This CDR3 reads CASSPRTEITYEQYV. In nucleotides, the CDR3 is TGTGCCAGCAGCCCGAGGACAGAAATAACCTACGAGCAGTACGTC.

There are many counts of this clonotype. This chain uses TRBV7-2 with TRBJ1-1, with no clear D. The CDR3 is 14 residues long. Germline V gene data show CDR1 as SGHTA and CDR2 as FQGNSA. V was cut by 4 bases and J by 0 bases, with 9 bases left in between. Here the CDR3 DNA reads TGTGCCAGCAGCTCGAACTGGGTGAACACTGAAGCTTTCTTT. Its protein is CASSSNWVNTEAFF.

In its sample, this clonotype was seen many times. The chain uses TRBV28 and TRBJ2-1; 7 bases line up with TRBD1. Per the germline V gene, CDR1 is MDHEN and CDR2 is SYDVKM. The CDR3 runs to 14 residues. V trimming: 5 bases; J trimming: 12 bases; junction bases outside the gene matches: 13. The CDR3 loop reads CASSIGDRVLRQFF. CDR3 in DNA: TGTGCCAGCAGTATCGGGGACAGAGTTTTACGGCAGTTCTTC.

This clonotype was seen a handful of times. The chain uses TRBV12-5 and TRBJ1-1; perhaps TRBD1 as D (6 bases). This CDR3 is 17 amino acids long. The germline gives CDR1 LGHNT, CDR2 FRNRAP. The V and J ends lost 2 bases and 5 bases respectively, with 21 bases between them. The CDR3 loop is CASGLPNGGAGRTEAFF. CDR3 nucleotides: TGTGCTAGTGGTTTGCCAAACGGGGGGGCTGGTAGGACTGAAGCTTTCTTT.

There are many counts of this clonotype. CDR3 protein: CAISEPGIRNIQYF. In DNA form, the CDR3 reads TGTGCCATCAGTGAACCGGGCATCCGGAACATTCAGTACTTC. The chain combines TRBV10-3 with TRBJ2-4; D remains unclear. The CDR3 is 14 amino acids. Trimming took off 3 bases at V and 7 bases at J, with 13 bases between the two ends. In germline, CDR1 is ENHRY, CDR2 SYGVKD.

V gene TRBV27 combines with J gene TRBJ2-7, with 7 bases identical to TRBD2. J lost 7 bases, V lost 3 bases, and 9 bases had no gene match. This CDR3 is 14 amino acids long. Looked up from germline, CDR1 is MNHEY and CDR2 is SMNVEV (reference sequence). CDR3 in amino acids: CASSFGQGGMEQYF. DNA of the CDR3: TGTGCCAGCAGTTTTGGCCAGGGAGGGATGGAGCAGTACTTC.

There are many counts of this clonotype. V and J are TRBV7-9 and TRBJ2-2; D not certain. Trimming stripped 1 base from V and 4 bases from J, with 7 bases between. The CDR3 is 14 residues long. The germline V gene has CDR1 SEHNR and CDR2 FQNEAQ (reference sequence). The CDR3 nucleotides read TGTGCCAGCAGCTTAGTCAGTGGCACCGGGGAGCTGTTTTTT. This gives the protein CASSLVSGTGELFF.

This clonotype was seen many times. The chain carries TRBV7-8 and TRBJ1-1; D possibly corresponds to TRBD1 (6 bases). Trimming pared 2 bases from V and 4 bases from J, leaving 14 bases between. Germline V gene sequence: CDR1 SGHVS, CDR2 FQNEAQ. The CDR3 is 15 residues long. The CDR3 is CASSLITGWGTEAFF. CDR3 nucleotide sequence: TGTGCCAGCAGCTTAATTACAGGGTGGGGCACTGAAGCTTTCTTT.

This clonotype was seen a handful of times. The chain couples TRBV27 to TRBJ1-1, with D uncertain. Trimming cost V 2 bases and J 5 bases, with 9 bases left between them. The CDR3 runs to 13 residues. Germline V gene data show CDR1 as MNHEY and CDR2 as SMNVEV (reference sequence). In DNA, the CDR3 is TGTGCCAGCAGTTTAAAAGGGCTAACTGAAGCTTTCTTT. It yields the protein CASSLKGLTEAFF.

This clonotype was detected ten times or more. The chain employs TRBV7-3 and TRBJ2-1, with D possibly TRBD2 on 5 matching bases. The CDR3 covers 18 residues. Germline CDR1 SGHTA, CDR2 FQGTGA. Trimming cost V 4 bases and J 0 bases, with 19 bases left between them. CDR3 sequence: CASSSTGLNRYSYNEQFF. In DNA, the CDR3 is TGTGCCAGCAGCTCGACCGGACTGAATAGGTACTCCTACAATGAGCAGTTCTTC.

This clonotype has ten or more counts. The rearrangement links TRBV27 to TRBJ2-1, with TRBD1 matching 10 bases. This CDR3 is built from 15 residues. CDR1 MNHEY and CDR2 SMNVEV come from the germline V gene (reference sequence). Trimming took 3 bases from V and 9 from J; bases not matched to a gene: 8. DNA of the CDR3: TGTGCCAGCAGTTTGTTAGGACAGGGGGGAGCTGAGCAGTTCTTC. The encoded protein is CASSLLGQGGAEQFF.

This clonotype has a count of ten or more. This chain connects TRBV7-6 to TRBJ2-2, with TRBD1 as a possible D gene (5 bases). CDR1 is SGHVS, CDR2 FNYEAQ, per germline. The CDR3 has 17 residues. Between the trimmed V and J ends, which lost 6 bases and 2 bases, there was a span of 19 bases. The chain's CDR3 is CASSSWLGAANTGELFF. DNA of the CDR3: TGTGCCAGCAGTTCCTGGTTAGGGGCGGCAAACACCGGGGAGCTGTTTTTT.

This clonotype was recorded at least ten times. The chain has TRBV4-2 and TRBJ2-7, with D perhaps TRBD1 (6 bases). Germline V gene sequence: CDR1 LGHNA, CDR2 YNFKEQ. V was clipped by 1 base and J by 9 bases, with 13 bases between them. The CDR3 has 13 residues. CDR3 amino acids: CASSQVEGGGQYF. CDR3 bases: TGTGCCAGCAGCCAAGTGGAAGGGGGTGGGCAGTACTTC.

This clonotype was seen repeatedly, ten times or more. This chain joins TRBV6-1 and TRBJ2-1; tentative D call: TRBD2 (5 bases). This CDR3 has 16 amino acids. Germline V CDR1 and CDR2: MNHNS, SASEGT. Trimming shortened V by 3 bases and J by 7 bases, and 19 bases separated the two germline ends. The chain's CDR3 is CASSESRELGQNEQFF. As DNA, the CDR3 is TGTGCCAGCAGTGAGTCTAGGGAACTAGGCCAAAATGAGCAGTTCTTC.

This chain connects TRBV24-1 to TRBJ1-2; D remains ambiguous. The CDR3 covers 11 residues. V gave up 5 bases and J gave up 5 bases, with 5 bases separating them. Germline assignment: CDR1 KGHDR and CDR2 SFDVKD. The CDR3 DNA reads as TGTGCCACCAGTGGCGGTTATGGCTACACCTTC. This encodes CATSGGYGYTF.

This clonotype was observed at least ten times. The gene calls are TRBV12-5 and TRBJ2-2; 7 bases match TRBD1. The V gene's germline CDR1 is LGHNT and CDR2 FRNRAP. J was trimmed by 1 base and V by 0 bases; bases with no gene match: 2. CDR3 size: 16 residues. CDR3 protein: CASGLVPGGNTGELFF. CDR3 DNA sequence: TGTGCTAGTGGTTTGGTACCAGGGGGGAACACCGGGGAGCTGTTTTTT.

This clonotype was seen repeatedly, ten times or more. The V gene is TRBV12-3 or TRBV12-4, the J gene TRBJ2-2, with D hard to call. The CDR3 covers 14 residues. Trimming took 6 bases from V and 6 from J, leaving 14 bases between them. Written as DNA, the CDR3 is TGTGCCAGCAGCCCTAGACCCGCTCCCGGGGAGCTGTTTTTT. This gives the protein CASSPRPAPGELFF.

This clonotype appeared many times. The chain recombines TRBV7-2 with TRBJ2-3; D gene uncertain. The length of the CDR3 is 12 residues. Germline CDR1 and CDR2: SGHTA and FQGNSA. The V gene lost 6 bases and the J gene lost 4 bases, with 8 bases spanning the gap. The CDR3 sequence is CASSVRADTQYF. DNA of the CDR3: TGTGCCAGCAGTGTTCGGGCAGATACGCAGTATTTT. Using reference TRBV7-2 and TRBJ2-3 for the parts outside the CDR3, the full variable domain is GAGVSQSPSNKVTEKGKDVELRCDPISGHTALYWYRQSLGQGLEFLIYFQGNSAPDKSGLPSDRFSAERTGGSVSTLTIQRTQQEDSAVYLCASSVRADTQYFGPGTRLTVL.

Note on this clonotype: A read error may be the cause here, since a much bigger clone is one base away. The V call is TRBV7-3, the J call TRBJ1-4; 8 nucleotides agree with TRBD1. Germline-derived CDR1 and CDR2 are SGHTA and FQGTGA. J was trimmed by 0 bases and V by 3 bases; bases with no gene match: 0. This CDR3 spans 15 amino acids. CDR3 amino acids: CASSLTGATNEKLFF. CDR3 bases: TGTGCCAGCAGCTTGACAGGGGCAACTAATGAAAAACTGTTTTTT.

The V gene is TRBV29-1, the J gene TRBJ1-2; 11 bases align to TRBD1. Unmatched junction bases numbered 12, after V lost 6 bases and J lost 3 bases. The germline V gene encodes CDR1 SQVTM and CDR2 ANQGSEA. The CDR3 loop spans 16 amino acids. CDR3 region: CSVGGPGQGAYYGYTF. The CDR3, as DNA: TGCAGCGTGGGGGGCCCCGGACAGGGGGCCTACTATGGCTACACCTTC.

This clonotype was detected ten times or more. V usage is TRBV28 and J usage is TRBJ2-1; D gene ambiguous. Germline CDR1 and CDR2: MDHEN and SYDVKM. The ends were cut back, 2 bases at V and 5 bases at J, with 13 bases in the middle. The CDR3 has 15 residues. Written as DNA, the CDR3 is TGTGCCAGCAGTTTAGGGCAGGTGAATAACAATGAGCAGTTCTTC. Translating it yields CASSLGQVNNNEQFF.

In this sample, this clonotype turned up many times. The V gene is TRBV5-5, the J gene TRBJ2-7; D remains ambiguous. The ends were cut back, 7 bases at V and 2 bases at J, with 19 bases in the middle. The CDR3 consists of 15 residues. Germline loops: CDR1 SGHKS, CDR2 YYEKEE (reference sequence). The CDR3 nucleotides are TGTGCCAGCTATTCCGGCTCCACCTCTACCTACGAGCAGTACTTC. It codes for CASYSGSTSTYEQYF.

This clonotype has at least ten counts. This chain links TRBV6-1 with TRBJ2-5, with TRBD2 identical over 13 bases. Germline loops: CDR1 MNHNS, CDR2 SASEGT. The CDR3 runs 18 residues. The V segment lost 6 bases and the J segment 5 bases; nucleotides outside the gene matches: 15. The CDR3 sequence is CASSLLGLAGIQDETQYF. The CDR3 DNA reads TGTGCCAGCAGCCTACTGGGACTAGCGGGGATCCAAGATGAGACCCAGTACTTC.

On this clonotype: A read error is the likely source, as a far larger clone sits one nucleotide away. The CDR3 bases are TGTGCCAGCAGTTTCAACCGAAGGGGGCTTGACACTGAAGCTTACTTT. Protein sequence: CASSFNRRGLDTEAYF. The chain has TRBV6-9 and TRBJ1-1, with 7 nucleotides matching TRBD1. The CDR3 sequence is 16 residues long. Germline assignment: CDR1 MNHGY and CDR2 SVAAGI.

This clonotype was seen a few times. CDR3 nucleotide sequence: TGTGCCAGCAGCCCGGGCCCCGAGGGGATTGACTATGGCTACACCTTC. Translating it yields CASSPGPEGIDYGYTF. The chain couples TRBV5-8 to TRBJ1-2, with D possibly matching TRBD1 (5 bases). In germline, CDR1 is SGHTS, CDR2 YDEGEE. Trimming took off 4 bases at V and 3 bases at J, with 19 bases between the two ends. CDR3 size: 16 residues.

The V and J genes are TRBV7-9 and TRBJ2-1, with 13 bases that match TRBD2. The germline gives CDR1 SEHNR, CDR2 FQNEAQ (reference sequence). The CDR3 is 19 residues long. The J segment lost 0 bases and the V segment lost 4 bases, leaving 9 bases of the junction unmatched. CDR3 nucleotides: TGTGCCAGCAGCTCGACTAGCGGGGGGCCTGGGAGCTCCTACAATGAGCAGTTCTTC. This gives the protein CASSSTSGGPGSSYNEQFF. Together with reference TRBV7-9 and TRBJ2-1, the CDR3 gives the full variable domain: DTGVSQNPRHKITKRGQNVTFRCDPISEHNRLYWYRQTLGQGPEFLTYFQNEAQLEKSRLLSDRFSAERPKGSFSTLEIQRTEQGDSAMYLCASSSTSGGPGSSYNEQFFGPGTRLTVL.

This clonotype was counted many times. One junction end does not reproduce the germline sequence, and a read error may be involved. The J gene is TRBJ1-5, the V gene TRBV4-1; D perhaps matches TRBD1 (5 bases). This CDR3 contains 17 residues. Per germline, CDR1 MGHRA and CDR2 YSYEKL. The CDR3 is CASSPGAGTGSNQPQHF. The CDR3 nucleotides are TGCGCCAGCAGCCCCGGAGCAGGGACGGGAAGCAATCAGCCTCAGCATTTT.